Listed below are T cell receptor beta chains from one sample, sequenced in a study of T cells after yellow fever vaccination. Using its own MiXCR run on the 5' RACE reads, TCRdb lists one record per CDR3 protein. This table holds about 320,000 distinct CDR3 sequences, about 11% found once. The starting material was CD4+ T cells sorted from PBMCs, obtained 45 days after the yellow fever booster vaccination. These receptors were obtained from a man between 18 and 35 years old who received the YFV17D yellow fever vaccine. Both conserved end residues are part of each CDR3. A D gene is named only where the DNA matches it firmly. The size entry is marked missing in some rows and otherwise reads once, few, many or a size class.

v_call	clone_size	d_call	j_call	cdr3_nt	cdr3_aa
TRBV7-2	.	.	TRBJ1-1	TGTGCCAGCAGGTCGCACGGGAACACTGAAGCTTTCTTT	CASRSHGNTEAFF
TRBV5-1	.	.	TRBJ1-6	TGCGCCAGCAGAAACTCGGGGAGCAGTTCACCCCTCCACTTT	CASRNSGSSSPLHF
TRBV25-1	many	.	TRBJ2-5	TGTGCCAGCAGTGAATATAAATCAGCAGCAGAGACCCAGTACTTC	CASSEYKSAAETQYF
TRBV4-1	many	TRBD2	TRBJ2-3	TGCGCCAGCAGCCATCGAGGCCCGGGACTAGCGGGGGACACAGATACGCAGTATTTT	CASSHRGPGLAGDTDTQYF
TRBV5-5	.	TRBD2	TRBJ2-7	TGTGCCAGCAGCTTCGGGACTAGCGGGAATTCCTACGAGCAGTACTTC	CASSFGTSGNSYEQYF
TRBV5-1	few	.	TRBJ1-1	TGCGCCAGCACCCTACAGTCCGAGGTCACTGAAGCTTTCTTT	CASTLQSEVTEAFF
TRBV11-3	few	TRBD2	TRBJ2-1	TGTGCCAGCAGCTTAGATGGGGCGGGGGGGCCCAATGAGCAGTTCTTC	CASSLDGAGGPNEQFF
TRBV4-3	many	TRBD1	TRBJ1-1	TGCGCCAGCAGCTGGACAGGGGACACTGAAGCTTTCTTT	CASSWTGDTEAFF
TRBV5-1	many	TRBD2	TRBJ2-7	TGCGCCAGCAGCTTCCGGGGGGGCGAATTTGAGCAGTACTTC	CASSFRGGEFEQYF
TRBV5-6	once	.	TRBJ1-2	TGTGCCAGCAGCTTGGTTGCAGGGGCAAGCGGCTACACCTTC	CASSLVAGASGYTF